This is a list of T cell receptor beta chains from one sample in a study of post-analysis software for immune sequencing data. Each CDR3 protein gets one entry after TCRdb re-called the PCR reads with MiXCR. The sample consists of hundreds of thousands of distinct CDR3 sequences, more than 50% of them appearing once. Sequencing was performed on blood. The receptor source for this set is a girl aged 2 to 9 with multiple sclerosis. CDR3s include the opening cysteine and the closing phenylalanine or tryptophan. D genes are given only for firm matches. Size is omitted from some rows. Given values are once, few, many or a class for expanded clones.

>-|-|TRBJ1-1|TRBV12-3/TRBV12-4
CASSIRQDSTEAFF
TGTGCCAGCAGTATAAGACAGGATAGCACTGAAGCTTTCTTT
>-|once|TRBJ1-2|TRBV5-6
CASSFGSGFSYTF
TGTGCCAGCAGCTTCGGCAGTGGATTTAGCTACACCTTC
>-|-|TRBJ2-2|TRBV24-1
CATSVTGRVSGELFF
TGTGCCACCAGTGTCACCGGAAGGGTATCCGGGGAGCTGTTTTTT
>-|-|TRBJ2-5|TRBV5-4
CASSLGVGWETQYF
TGTGCCAGCAGCTTGGGGGTCGGGTGGGAGACCCAGTACTTC
>-|-|TRBJ2-4|TRBV7-2
CASMKTRELAKNIQYF
TGTGCCAGCATGAAAACTAGGGAGTTAGCCAAAAACATTCAGTACTTC
>-|few|TRBJ2-7|TRBV4-1
CASSQVDFLGSSYEQYF
TGCGCCAGCAGCCAGGTGGACTTCTTGGGTAGCTCCTACGAGCAGTACTTC
>TRBD1|-|TRBJ2-7|TRBV7-2
CASRPLTGIIYEQYF
TGTGCCAGCAGGCCATTGACAGGGATAATTTACGAGCAGTACTTC
>-|-|TRBJ2-6|TRBV6-6
CASSYSLGSGANVLTF
TGTGCCAGCAGTTACTCATTGGGATCGGGGGCCAACGTCCTGACTTTC
>TRBD2|-|TRBJ2-1|TRBV20-1
CSARDVLAGVPQFF
TGCAGTGCTAGAGATGTCCTAGCGGGGGTGCCCCAGTTCTTC
>-|-|TRBJ2-3|TRBV6-2/TRBV6-3
CASSYWDLTDTQYF
TGTGCCAGCAGTTACTGGGACCTCACAGATACGCAGTATTTT
>-|once|TRBJ1-2|TRBV6-2/TRBV6-3
CASSYSPGGYTF
TGTGCCAGCAGTTACTCCCCCGGTGGCTACACCTTC
>TRBD1|-|TRBJ1-2|TRBV7-2
CASTDRGRGYGYTF
TGTGCCAGCACCGACAGGGGGCGCGGCTATGGCTACACCTTC
>-|-|TRBJ1-1|TRBV9
CASSVGSRSNTEAFF
TGTGCCAGCAGCGTAGGATCCAGGTCGAACACTGAAGCTTTCTTT
>TRBD1|-|TRBJ2-7|TRBV12-3/TRBV12-4
CASSFRGQTIYEQYF
TGTGCCAGCAGTTTTAGGGGACAGACGATCTACGAGCAGTACTTC
>TRBD1|few|TRBJ2-5|TRBV6-5
CASSPHRGQGKETQYF
TGTGCCAGCAGCCCCCACAGGGGACAGGGGAAAGAGACCCAGTACTTC
>-|once|TRBJ1-1|TRBV5-1
CASSFATGWGNTEAFF
TGCGCCAGCAGCTTCGCGACTGGGTGGGGGAACACTGAAGCTTTCTTT
>-|-|TRBJ2-3|TRBV20-1
CSATGSPSTDTQYF
TGCAGTGCTACAGGGAGTCCTAGCACAGATACGCAGTATTTT
>-|-|TRBJ2-5|TRBV28
CASSFQGETQYF
TGTGCCAGCAGTTTTCAGGGAGAGACCCAGTACTTC
>TRBD1|few|TRBJ1-2|TRBV18
CASSPDREHGYTF
TGTGCCAGCTCACCAGACAGGGAGCATGGCTACACCTTC
>-|few|TRBJ2-1|TRBV4-1
CASSRPWGEVREQFF
TGCGCCAGCAGCAGACCCTGGGGGGAGGTCAGGGAGCAGTTCTTC
>TRBD1|-|TRBJ1-6|TRBV7-9
CASSYPGQGGSPLHF
TGTGCCAGCAGCTATCCGGGACAGGGGGGTTCACCCCTCCACTTT
>-|-|TRBJ2-7|TRBV20-1
CSASEWLAGSYEQYF
TGCAGTGCTAGCGAGTGGCTAGCCGGCTCCTACGAGCAGTACTTC
>TRBD1|-|TRBJ2-7|TRBV2
CASSRDRERYEQYF
TGTGCCAGCAGCCGGGACAGGGAAAGATACGAGCAGTACTTC
>TRBD2|-|TRBJ2-7|TRBV6-1
CASSLRLAGDNEQYF
TGTGCCAGCAGTTTAAGACTAGCGGGAGATAACGAGCAGTACTTC
>TRBD1|-|TRBJ2-4|TRBV5-1
CASSFQGENIQYF
TGCGCCAGCAGCTTCCAGGGGGAAAACATTCAGTACTTC
>TRBD2|once|TRBJ2-3|TRBV20-1
CSARDFSSDPGLAGVTDTQYF
TGCAGTGCCAGAGATTTCAGTAGCGATCCGGGACTAGCGGGAGTAACAGATACGCAGTATTTT
>-|once|TRBJ2-3|TRBV5-1
CASSGWGPWDTQYF
TGCGCCAGCAGCGGATGGGGCCCTTGGGATACGCAGTATTTT